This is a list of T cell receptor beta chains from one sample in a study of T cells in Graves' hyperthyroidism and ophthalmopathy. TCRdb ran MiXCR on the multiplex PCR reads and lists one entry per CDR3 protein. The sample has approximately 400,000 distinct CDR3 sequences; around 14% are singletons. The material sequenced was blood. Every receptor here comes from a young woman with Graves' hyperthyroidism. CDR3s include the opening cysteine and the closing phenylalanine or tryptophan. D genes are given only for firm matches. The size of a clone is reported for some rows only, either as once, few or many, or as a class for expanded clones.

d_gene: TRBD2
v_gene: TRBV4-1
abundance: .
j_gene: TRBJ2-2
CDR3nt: TGCGCCAGCAGCCGAGCTAGCGGGGGCACCGGGGAGCTGTTTTTT
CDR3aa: CASSRASGGTGELFF

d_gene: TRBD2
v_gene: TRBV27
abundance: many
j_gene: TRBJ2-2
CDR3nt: TGTGCCAGCAGTCTGGGACTAGCGGGAGGTCACCGGGGAGAGCTGTTTTTT
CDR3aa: CASSLGLAGGHRGELFF

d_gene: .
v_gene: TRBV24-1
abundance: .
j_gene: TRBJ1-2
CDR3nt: TGTGCCACCAGTGATTCCTCGAACTATGGCTACACCTTC
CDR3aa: CATSDSSNYGYTF

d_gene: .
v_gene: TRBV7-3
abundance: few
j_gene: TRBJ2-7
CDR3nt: TGTGCCAGCAGCCAGACAGTTGAACACGAGCAGTACTTC
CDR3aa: CASSQTVEHEQYF

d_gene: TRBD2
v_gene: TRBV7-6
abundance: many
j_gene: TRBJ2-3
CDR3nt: TGTGCCAGCAGCTTAGAGGTTAGCGGGGGAGATACGCAGTATTTT
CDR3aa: CASSLEVSGGDTQYF

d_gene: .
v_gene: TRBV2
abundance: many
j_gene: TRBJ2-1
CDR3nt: TGTGCCAGCAGTGATGGGGACTTCAATGAGCAGTTCTTC
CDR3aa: CASSDGDFNEQFF

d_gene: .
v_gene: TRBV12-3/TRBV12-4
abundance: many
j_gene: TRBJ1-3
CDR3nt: TGTGCCAGCAGTTTATGGGGATCTGGAAACACCATATATTTT
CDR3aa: CASSLWGSGNTIYF

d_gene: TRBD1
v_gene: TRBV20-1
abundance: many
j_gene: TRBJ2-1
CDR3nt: TGCAGTGCTAGAGATTCTCACAGGGGCCTCCCCCCCACTTACAATGAGCAGTTCTTC
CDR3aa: CSARDSHRGLPPTYNEQFF

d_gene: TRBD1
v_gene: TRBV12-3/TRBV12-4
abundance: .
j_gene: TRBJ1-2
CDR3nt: TGTGCCAGCAGTCCTCTTACAGGGGGTGACTATGGCTACACCTTC
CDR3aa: CASSPLTGGDYGYTF

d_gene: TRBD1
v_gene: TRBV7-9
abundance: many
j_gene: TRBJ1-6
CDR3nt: TGTGCCAGCAGGCCCGACAGGGTGGCCTCACCCCTCCACTTT
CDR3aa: CASRPDRVASPLHF

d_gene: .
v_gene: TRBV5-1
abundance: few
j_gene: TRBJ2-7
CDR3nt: TGCGCCAGCAGCTTAAATAACCTCTACGAGCAGTACTTC
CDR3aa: CASSLNNLYEQYF

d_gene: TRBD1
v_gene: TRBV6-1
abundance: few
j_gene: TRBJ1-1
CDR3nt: TGTGCCAGCAGTCCACCCCAAAGCCAGGGGGTACACACTGAAGCTTTCTTT
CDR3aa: CASSPPQSQGVHTEAFF

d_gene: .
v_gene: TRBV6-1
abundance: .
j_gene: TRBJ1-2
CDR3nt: TGTGCCACTCGACCTACAGGGAACTATGGCTACACCTTC
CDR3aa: CATRPTGNYGYTF

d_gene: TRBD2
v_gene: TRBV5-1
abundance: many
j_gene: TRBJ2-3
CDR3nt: TGCGCCAGCAGCTTGGATTTACTGCTCACCCTAGCGGGGATGACAGATACGCAGTATTTT
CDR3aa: CASSLDLLLTLAGMTDTQYF

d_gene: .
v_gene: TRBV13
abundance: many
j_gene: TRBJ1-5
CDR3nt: TGTGCCAGCAGCTTAACCGGGATCCTAAATCAGCCCCAGCATTTT
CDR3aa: CASSLTGILNQPQHF

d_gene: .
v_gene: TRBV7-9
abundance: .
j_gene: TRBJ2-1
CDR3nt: TGTGCCAGCAGCAAAGGGCCTAACAATGAGCAGTTCTTC
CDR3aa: CASSKGPNNEQFF